A single T cell receptor beta chain is shown here with its context. The antigen is not known. Across several immunoSEQ plates, the genomic DNA of each subset was split evenly. In replicate PCRs of sorted subsets, approximately 210 ng DNA, about 29,000 T cell genomes, was used. Here immunoSEQ multiplex PCR was the method, and the copy in TCRdb shows in-frame clones only, minus some. The sample yields 950,000 to 1,300,000 clones, about 76% seen once. The entry originates in a study of shared clonotypes between healthy human individuals. The length of the CDR3 is 18 residues. Germline values: CDR1 MGHRA, CDR2 YSYEKL. V gave up 0 bases and J gave up 4 bases; unmatched junction bases: 10. General observations from the study: For naive CD4 cells, roughly 5% of clonotypes were shared across a handful of donors. Rarefaction indicated that sorted-subset sequencing remained incomplete although depth was large.

V is TRBV4-1 and J is TRBJ2-1; TRBD2 agrees at 9 bases. The TCR comes from a man aged 18-30 years in good health. Sequenced sample: memory CD4+ T cells sorted from blood. Specified subset: CD45RA-negative fraction. The CDR3 loop is CASSQDLSGAGGYNEQFF. The DNA of the CDR3 is TGCGCCAGCAGCCAAGATCTTTCAGGAGCGGGGGGTTACAATGAGCAGTTCTTC.